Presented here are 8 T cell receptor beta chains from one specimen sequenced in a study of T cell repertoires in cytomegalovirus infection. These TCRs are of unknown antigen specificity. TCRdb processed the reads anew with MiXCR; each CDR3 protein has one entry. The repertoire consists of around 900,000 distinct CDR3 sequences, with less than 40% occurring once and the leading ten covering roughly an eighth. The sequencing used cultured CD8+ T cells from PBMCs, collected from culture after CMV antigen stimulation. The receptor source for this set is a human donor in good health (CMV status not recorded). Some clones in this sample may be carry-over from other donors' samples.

The CDR3 region is CASSLEPAFYGYTF. For the CDR3, the DNA is TGTGCCAGCAGCTTAGAGCCAGCGTTCTATGGCTACACCTTC. The chain links TRBV7-9 to TRBJ1-2; unclear D gene. The CDR3 covers 14 residues. The V gene's germline CDR1 is SEHNR and CDR2 FQNEAQ (reference sequence). The V end lost 1 base, the J end lost 4 bases, and 10 bases lay between the germline ends.

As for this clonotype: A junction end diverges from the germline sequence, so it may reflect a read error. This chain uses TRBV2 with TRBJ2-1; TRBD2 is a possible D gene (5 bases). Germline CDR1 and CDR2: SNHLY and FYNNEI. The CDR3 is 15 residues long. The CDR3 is CAIPWTGSSYNEQFF. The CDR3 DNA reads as TGTGCCATTCCTTGGACGGGAAGCTCCTACAACGAGCAGTTCTTC.

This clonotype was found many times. The CDR3 loop reads CASSYGDTSYNEQFF. The DNA of the CDR3 is TGTGCCAGCAGTTACGGGGATACTTCCTACAATGAGCAGTTCTTC. This rearrangement joins TRBV6-5 to TRBJ2-1; D is ambiguous. V lost 2 bases to trimming and J lost 1 base, with 9 bases between them. The CDR3 length is 15 residues. Per germline, CDR1 MNHEY and CDR2 SVGAGI.

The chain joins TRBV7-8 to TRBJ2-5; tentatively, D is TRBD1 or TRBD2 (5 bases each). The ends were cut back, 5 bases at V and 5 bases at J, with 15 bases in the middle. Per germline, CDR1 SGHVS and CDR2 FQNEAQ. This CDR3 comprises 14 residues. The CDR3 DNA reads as TGTGCCAGCAGCCGCCCGGGGCGATGGGAGACCCAGTACTTC. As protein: CASSRPGRWETQYF.

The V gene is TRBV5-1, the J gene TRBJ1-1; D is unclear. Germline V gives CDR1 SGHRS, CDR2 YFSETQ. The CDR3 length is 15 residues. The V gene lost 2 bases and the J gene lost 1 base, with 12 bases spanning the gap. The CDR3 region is CASSFLLGQNTEAFF. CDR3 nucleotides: TGCGCCAGCAGCTTTCTCCTTGGGCAGAACACTGAAGCTTTCTTT.

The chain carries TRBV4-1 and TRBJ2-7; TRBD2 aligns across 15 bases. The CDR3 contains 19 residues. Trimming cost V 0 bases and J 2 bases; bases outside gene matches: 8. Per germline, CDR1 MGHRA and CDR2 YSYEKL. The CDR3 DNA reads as TGCGCCAGCAGCCAAGATGGCGGGACTAGCGGGGGGTCCGCCTACGAGCAGTACTTC. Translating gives CASSQDGGTSGGSAYEQYF.

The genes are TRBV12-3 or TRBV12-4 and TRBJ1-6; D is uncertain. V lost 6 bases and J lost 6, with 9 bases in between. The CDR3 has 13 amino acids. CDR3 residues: CASSPTVNSPLHF. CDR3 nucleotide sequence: TGTGCCAGCAGCCCTACAGTTAATTCACCCCTCCACTTT.

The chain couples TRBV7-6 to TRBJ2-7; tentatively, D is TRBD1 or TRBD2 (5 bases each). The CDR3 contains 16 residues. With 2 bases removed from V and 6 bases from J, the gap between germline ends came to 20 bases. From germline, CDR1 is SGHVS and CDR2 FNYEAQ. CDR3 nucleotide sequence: TGTGCCAGCAGCTTAATTGGTGGGGGAGCTCCTTCCGAGCAGTACTTC. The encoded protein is CASSLIGGGAPSEQYF.